The 30 T cell receptor beta chains below come from one sample, sequenced in a study of blood T cell repertoires in COVID-19. TCRdb's table, derived via immunoSEQ multiplex PCR, lists solely in-frame clones and lacks some. The data contain about 460,000 clones, roughly nine tenths of them seen just once; the ten biggest clones take up around 7.9%. Sequenced material: PBMCs or T cells enriched from blood (not recorded which). All receptors derive from an older woman who had recovered from COVID-19.

The table lists this clone with a count of one. The sample holds other DNA sequences that translate to the same CDR3. The chain joins TRBV3-1 (or the pseudogene TRBV3-2) to TRBJ2-2; 7 bases are shared with TRBD1. This CDR3 is 14 amino acids long. Unmatched junction bases numbered 1, after V lost 1 base and J lost 5 bases. Germline-derived CDR1 and CDR2 are LGHDT and YNNKEL (reference sequence). The DNA of the CDR3 is TGTGCCAGCAGCCAAGGGACAGGAACCGGGGAGCTGTTTTTT. Its translation: CASSQGTGTGELFF.

The chain couples TRBV5-1 to TRBJ2-7; possible D gene TRBD1, 6 bases. CDR1 SGHRS and CDR2 YFSETQ come from the germline V gene. This CDR3 has 13 amino acids. Trimming took off 0 bases at V and 12 bases at J, with 16 bases between the two ends. Here the CDR3 reads CASSLASGERMYF. The CDR3 DNA reads as TGCGCCAGCAGCTTGGCCTCAGGGGAGAGAATGTACTTC.

This sequence joins TRBV10-3 and TRBJ1-4; TRBD1 agrees at 11 bases. The CDR3 is 13 amino acids. V lost 4 bases, J lost 12 bases, and 4 bases stayed unmatched. Germline V gives CDR1 ENHRY, CDR2 SYGVKD. The CDR3 here is CAISGTGGEELFF. In nucleotides, the CDR3 is TGTGCCATCAGTGGGACAGGGGGCGAGGAACTGTTTTTT.

The chain links TRBV2 to TRBJ1-5, with TRBD1 identical over 7 bases. CDR1 is SNHLY and CDR2 is FYNNEI in the germline V gene. The CDR3 consists of 15 residues. Trimming took 4 bases from V and 2 from J; bases not matched to a gene: 5. CDR3 protein: CASSGQGARNQPQHF. The CDR3 DNA reads TGTGCCAGCAGTGGACAGGGAGCGCGCAATCAGCCCCAGCATTTT.

The rearrangement uses TRBV10-1 and TRBJ2-3; D unclear. CDR3 length equals 13 residues. Trimming pared 4 bases from V and 2 bases from J, leaving 7 bases between. Germline assignment: CDR1 WNHNN and CDR2 SYGVQD (reference sequence). The CDR3 protein is CASSVHPTDTQYF. The CDR3 coding sequence is TGCGCCAGCAGTGTACATCCCACAGATACGCAGTATTTT.

This rearrangement joins TRBV4-1 to TRBJ2-7; 7 bases line up with TRBD2. This CDR3 contains 16 residues. V trimming: 4 bases; J trimming: 1 base; junction bases outside the gene matches: 10. The germline CDR1 and CDR2 sequences are MGHRA and YSYEKL. The CDR3 DNA is TGCGCCAGCAGCCCCGTGGGAGCGGGGACGTCCTACGAGCAGTACTTC. This codes for CASSPVGAGTSYEQYF.

The table lists this clone with a count of one. The V gene is TRBV18, the J gene TRBJ1-4, with 8 bases aligning to TRBD1. Germline V gene data show CDR1 as KGHSH and CDR2 as LQKENI. V was pared by 0 bases and J by 8 bases, with 8 bases of the junction left unmatched. The CDR3 runs to 16 residues. As DNA, the CDR3 is TGTGCCAGCTCACCACCGGGCGGACAGGGTATCGAAAAACTGTTTTTT. Protein product: CASSPPGGQGIEKLFF.

The rearrangement uses TRBV5-1 and TRBJ2-7; TRBD1 matches at 8 bases. The J segment lost 4 bases and the V segment lost 0 bases, leaving 6 bases of the junction unmatched. This CDR3 region has 15 residues. Per germline, CDR1 SGHRS and CDR2 YFSETQ. The CDR3 is CASSLASGGWYEQYF. The CDR3, as DNA: TGCGCCAGCAGCTTGGCGTCAGGGGGCTGGTACGAGCAGTACTTC.

This clone appeared a single time. The chain carries TRBV7-9 and TRBJ2-7; no clear D gene. CDR1 is SEHNR, CDR2 FQNEAQ, per germline (reference sequence). CDR3 size: 13 residues. Deletions cut 5 bases from V and 3 bases from J, with 11 bases between. Here the CDR3 reads CASSRSTFYEQYF. In DNA, the CDR3 is TGTGCCAGCAGCCGAAGCACCTTCTACGAGCAGTACTTC.

Written as DNA, the CDR3 is TGTGCCAGCAGCTTTAGCGGGGACGCAGATACGCAGTATTTT. Translating gives CASSFSGDADTQYF. The chain is built from TRBV7-2 and TRBJ2-3; 8 bases map to TRBD2. CDR3 length equals 14 residues. V dropped 3 bases and J dropped 4; count of bases not matched to a gene: 3. Germline V gives CDR1 SGHTA, CDR2 FQGNSA.

This clone was found once. This chain links TRBV12-5 with TRBJ1-5; the D gene is possibly TRBD1 (5 bases). Germline V gene sequence: CDR1 LGHNT, CDR2 FRNRAP. V was pared by 4 bases and J by 0 bases, with 13 bases between. The CDR3 length is 16 residues. The CDR3, as DNA: TGTGCTAGTGGTTCCGACAGCCTGTATAGCAATCAGCCCCAGCATTTT. Translated: CASGSDSLYSNQPQHF. The full variable domain, its missing parts supplied by reference TRBV12-5 and TRBJ1-5, is DARVTQTPRHKVTEMGQEVTMRCQPILGHNTVFWYRQTMMQGLELLAYFRNRAPLDDSGMPKDRFSAEMPDATLATLKIQPSEPRDSAVYFCASGSDSLYSNQPQHFGDGTRLSIL.

The chain couples TRBV5-4 to TRBJ2-1; possibly TRBD1 for D (5 bases). Per the germline V gene, CDR1 is SGHNT and CDR2 is YYREEE (reference sequence). The germline V and J ends were trimmed by 4 bases and 8 bases, with 13 bases remaining between them. The CDR3 extends over 13 amino acids. The CDR3 protein is CASSIKTRDEQFF. The CDR3 nucleotides are TGTGCCAGCAGCATAAAGACCAGGGATGAGCAGTTCTTC.

This clone was seen a single time. The V gene is TRBV5-7, the J gene TRBJ2-5; D gene ambiguous. TRBV5-7 is sorted into the ORF group, with uncertain function. CDR3 length: 16 amino acids. V was cut by 1 base and J by 1 base, with 14 bases left in between. CDR3 DNA: TGTGCCAGCAGCTTGAGCGCTCTCAGACTCCAAGAGACCCAGTACTTC. It yields the protein CASSLSALRLQETQYF.

The CDR3: CASSSLGLAGVTDTQYF. As DNA, the CDR3 is TGTGCCAGCAGCTCCTTGGGACTAGCGGGGGTCACAGATACGCAGTATTTT. The chain recombines TRBV7-9 with TRBJ2-3; TRBD2 matches at 14 bases. The ends lost 4 bases at V and 2 bases at J; junction bases unmatched: 5. Germline CDR1 and CDR2: SEHNR and FQNEAQ (reference sequence). The CDR3 runs 17 residues.

The chain recombines TRBV5-1 with TRBJ2-2; D perhaps matches TRBD1 (6 bases). CDR1 SGHRS and CDR2 YFSETQ come from the germline V gene. Trimming removed 2 bases at V and 0 bases at J, with 8 bases between. There are 15 residues in the CDR3. Here the CDR3 DNA reads TGCGCCAGCAGCTTCGGACAGACGAACACCGGGGAGCTGTTTTTT. Translated: CASSFGQTNTGELFF. The full variable domain, completed using reference TRBV5-1 and TRBJ2-2, is KAGVTQTPRYLIKTRGQQVTLSCSPISGHRSVSWYQQTPGQGLQFLFEYFSETQRNKGNFPGRFSGRQFSNSRSEMNVSTLELGDSALYLCASSFGQTNTGELFFGEGSRLTVL.

This chain uses TRBV7-9 with TRBJ1-3; D not resolved. The germline V and J ends were trimmed by 2 bases and 2 bases, with 7 bases remaining between them. Looked up from germline, CDR1 is SEHNR and CDR2 is FQNEAQ (reference sequence). This CDR3 is 14 amino acids long. The DNA for the CDR3 is TGTGCCAGCAGCTTATCCGCAGCTGGAAACACCATATATTTT. Its translation is CASSLSAAGNTIYF.

The chain carries TRBV7-8 and TRBJ1-6; D remains unclear. This CDR3 is built from 15 residues. CDR1 SGHVS and CDR2 FQNEAQ come from the germline V gene. Trimming took off 5 bases at V and 4 bases at J, with 12 bases between the two ends. CDR3 in DNA: TGTGCCAGCAGCCTATCGACATTTTATAATTCACCCCTCCACTTT. It specifies CASSLSTFYNSPLHF.

A single count supports this clone. J is TRBJ2-3 and V is TRBV6-1; TRBD1 matches at 7 bases. The CDR3 consists of 15 residues. Germline loops: CDR1 MNHNS, CDR2 SASEGT. Trimming removed 2 bases from V and 2 bases from J; junction bases left unmatched: 4. The CDR3 DNA is TGTGCCAGCAGTGAAAGAGACAGGGTCACAGATACGCAGTATTTT. Translation: CASSERDRVTDTQYF.

The chain combines TRBV10-2 with TRBJ2-1; the D is unclear. The CDR3 has 11 residues. Germline assignment: CDR1 WSHSY and CDR2 SAAADI. V gave up 7 bases and J gave up 5 bases, with 6 bases separating them. The CDR3 nucleotides read TGCGCCAGCACCTTTAACAATGAGCAGTTCTTC. Translation: CASTFNNEQFF.

The V and J genes are TRBV5-6 and TRBJ1-2; TRBD1 matches 9 bases. Germline CDR1 reads SGHDT; CDR2 reads YYEEEE. J was trimmed by 8 bases and V by 4 bases; bases with no gene match: 6. CDR3 length equals 13 residues. The CDR3 loop reads CASSPTGGEGYTF. CDR3 in DNA: TGTGCCAGCAGCCCCACAGGGGGCGAGGGCTACACCTTC.

The rearrangement links TRBV10-3 to TRBJ1-6, with D possibly matching TRBD1 (6 bases). CDR3 length equals 15 residues. CDR1 is ENHRY and CDR2 is SYGVKD in the germline V gene. V gave up 3 bases and J gave up 7 bases, with 13 bases separating them. Written as DNA, the CDR3 is TGTGCCATCAGTGAAAAGGGGGGGCACAATTCACCCCTCCACTTT. Translating gives CAISEKGGHNSPLHF.

This clone has more than one count but fewer than ten. The CDR3 is CASRTGGDGYTF. CDR3 coding DNA: TGTGCCAGCAGGACAGGGGGCGATGGCTACACCTTC. The chain recombines TRBV2 with TRBJ1-2, with 10 bases aligning to TRBD1. The CDR3 covers 12 residues. The V and J ends lost 6 bases and 6 bases, in that order; junction bases with no gene match: 1. In germline, CDR1 is SNHLY, CDR2 FYNNEI. The full variable domain, with the rest looked up from reference TRBV2 and TRBJ1-2, is EPEVTQTPSHQVTQMGQEVILRCVPISNHLYFYWYRQILGQKVEFLVSFYNNEISEKSEIFDDQFSVERPDGSNFTLKIRSTKLEDSAMYFCASRTGGDGYTFGSGTRLTVV.

This CDR3 is CAWTGGGGYGYTF. The CDR3 DNA sequence: TGTGCCTGGACAGGGGGCGGAGGCTATGGCTACACCTTC. The chain carries TRBV30 and TRBJ1-2, with TRBD1 identical over 8 bases. The germline CDR1 and CDR2 sequences are GTSNPN and SVGIG (reference sequence). CDR3 length: 13 residues. The ends lost 4 bases at V and 4 bases at J; junction bases unmatched: 5.

The J gene is TRBJ1-6, the V gene TRBV28; D is unclear. With 11 bases removed from V and 8 bases from J, the gap between germline ends came to 19 bases. The CDR3 runs to 14 residues. The V gene's germline CDR1 is MDHEN and CDR2 SYDVKM. CDR3 coding DNA: TGTGCCTCCCTCAAGGCGGTCTGGGATTCACCCCTCCACTTT. It encodes CASLKAVWDSPLHF.

The chain recombines TRBV5-1 with TRBJ2-1; TRBD1 aligns across 9 bases. The V gene's germline CDR1 is SGHRS and CDR2 YFSETQ. This CDR3 spans 15 amino acids. The junction had 2 bases not matched to a gene; V was cut back by 0 bases and J by 4 bases. CDR3 DNA sequence: TGCGCCAGCAGCTTGGACGGACAGGGGTACAATGAGCAGTTCTTC. Translated, it gives CASSLDGQGYNEQFF.

The rearrangement uses TRBV12-3 or TRBV12-4 and TRBJ2-1, with 8 bases fitting TRBD2. This CDR3 comprises 11 residues. J was trimmed by 13 bases and V by 3 bases; bases with no gene match: 2. CDR3 sequence: CASSLSGGQFF. The CDR3 region has the DNA TGTGCCAGCAGTTTGAGCGGGGGACAGTTCTTC.

The V and J genes are TRBV18 and TRBJ1-6; tentatively, D is TRBD1 (5 bases). Germline V gene lookup returns CDR1 KGHSH and CDR2 LQKENI. The CDR3 totals 14 residues. V was pared by 3 bases and J by 9 bases, with 12 bases between. The CDR3 protein is CASSPQGKGSPLHF. The CDR3 nucleotides read TGTGCCAGCTCACCCCAGGGTAAAGGTTCACCCCTCCACTTT.

The V call is TRBV6-1, the J call TRBJ1-5, with D unclear. Trimming shortened V by 3 bases and J by 7 bases, and 19 bases separated the two germline ends. Germline lookup yields CDR1 MNHNS and CDR2 SASEGT. The CDR3 has 16 amino acids. The CDR3, as DNA: TGTGCCAGCAGTGATGGGATAGGGAAGAGGGAACAGCCCCAGCATTTT. This codes for CASSDGIGKREQPQHF.

This clone was counted once. The rearrangement links TRBV2 to TRBJ1-5, with 10 bases aligning to TRBD1. V was clipped by 6 bases and J by 6 bases; unmatched bases: 2. Per germline, CDR1 SNHLY and CDR2 FYNNEI. The CDR3 spans 13 residues. CDR3 bases: TGTGCCAGCAGGGGACAGGGGATTCAGCCCCAGCATTTT. Residues: CASRGQGIQPQHF.

This sequence joins TRBV18 and TRBJ2-6, with D possibly TRBD2 on 6 matching bases. With 6 bases removed from V and 2 bases from J, the gap between germline ends came to 14 bases. The CDR3 has 16 residues. Germline-derived CDR1 and CDR2 are KGHSH and LQKENI. The CDR3 spells CASSRAGFAGANVLTF. Written as DNA, the CDR3 is TGTGCCAGCTCCCGGGCGGGGTTTGCTGGGGCCAACGTCCTGACTTTC.